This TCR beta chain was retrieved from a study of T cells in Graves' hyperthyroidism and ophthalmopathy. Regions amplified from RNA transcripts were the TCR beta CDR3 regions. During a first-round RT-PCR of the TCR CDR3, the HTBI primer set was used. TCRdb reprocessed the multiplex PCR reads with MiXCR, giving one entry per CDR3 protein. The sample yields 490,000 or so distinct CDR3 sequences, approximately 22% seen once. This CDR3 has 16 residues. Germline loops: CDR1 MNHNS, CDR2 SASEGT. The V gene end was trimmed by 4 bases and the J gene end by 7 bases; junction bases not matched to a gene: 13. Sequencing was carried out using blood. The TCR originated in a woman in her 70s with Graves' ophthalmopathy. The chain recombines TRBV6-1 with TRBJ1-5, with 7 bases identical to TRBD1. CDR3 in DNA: TGTGCCAGCAGTGCTACCGACAGGGAAGGCGGCCAGCCCCAGCATTTT. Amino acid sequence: CASSATDREGGQPQHF.